What follows is one T cell receptor beta chain and its context. The sample belongs to a study of blood T cell repertoires in COVID-19. Across the whole study: Nucleic acid was either cDNA or gDNA, and it came from T cells, B-cell-depleted T cells, or PBMCs.

TCRdb's copy holds only in-frame clones and misses some; the assay was immunoSEQ multiplex PCR. The sample consists of 150,000 to 200,000 clones, more than 65% of them appearing once. Sequences were obtained from PBMCs or T cells enriched from blood (not recorded which). The sequence derives from a man aged 45-60 years who had recovered from COVID-19.

The CDR3 region has the DNA TGTGCCAGCAGCGTAGGAGGCGGGGCCTACCAAGAGACCCAGTACTTC. Its protein is CASSVGGGAYQETQYF. The V and J genes are TRBV9 and TRBJ2-5, with D possibly being TRBD2 (6 bases). CDR1 is SGDLS, CDR2 YYNGEE, per germline. This CDR3 region has 16 residues. The V end lost 0 bases, the J end lost 0 bases, and 12 bases lay between the germline ends.